The 19 T cell receptor beta chains below all came from one sample that was sequenced in a study of identical twins. A single record per CDR3 protein comes from TCRdb applying MiXCR to the 5' RACE reads. The sample has roughly 1.6 million distinct CDR3 sequences; about 31% are singletons. The sample comprised cord blood. These receptors were taken from a newborn girl in good health.

This sequence joins TRBV20-1 and TRBJ2-5; TRBD2 aligns across 8 bases. The CDR3 loop spans 15 amino acids. Germline values: CDR1 DFQATT, CDR2 SNEGSKA (reference sequence). Germline trimming cut 4 bases from V and 11 bases from J; bases unmatched to any gene: 18. The CDR3 DNA reads TGCAGTGCTACCCTCGGCACGGGGGGGTGGAATGAGCAGTACTTC. It is translated as CSATLGTGGWNEQYF.

V gene TRBV2 combines with J gene TRBJ1-6; D remains ambiguous. Looked up from germline, CDR1 is SNHLY and CDR2 is FYNNEI. V lost 5 bases and J 13 bases, leaving 9 bases between the germline ends. The CDR3 is 11 amino acids. The CDR3 DNA reads as TGTGCCAGCAGTCCTAAGTTGCCCCTCCACTTT. Residues: CASSPKLPLHF.

In the case of this clonotype: A much larger clone is a single base away; this may be a read error. The V and J genes are TRBV27 and TRBJ2-1; D may match TRBD1 or TRBD2 (5 bases each). This CDR3 is built from 14 residues. The V end was cut by 4 bases, the J end by 5 bases, with 12 bases between. CDR1 is MNHEY and CDR2 is SMNVEV in the germline V gene (reference sequence). The CDR3 sequence is CASSSPGPDNEQFF. The CDR3, as DNA: TGTGCCAGCAGTTCCCCGGGACCAGACAATGAGCAGTTCTTC.

The sample holds a few counts of this clonotype. The genes are TRBV20-1 and TRBJ2-3, with TRBD2 matching over 8 bases. Germline CDR1 is DFQATT and CDR2 is SNEGSKA (reference sequence). V was clipped by 5 bases and J by 2 bases; unmatched bases: 6. The CDR3 covers 14 residues. The CDR3 here is CSAPLAGLTDTQYF. CDR3 DNA: TGCAGTGCTCCGCTAGCGGGTCTCACAGATACGCAGTATTTT.

This clonotype showed up just a few times. V and J are TRBV20-1 and TRBJ1-1, with unresolved D. Trimming left V 2 bases short and J 1 base short, with 11 bases between. CDR1 and CDR2 (germline): DFQATT, SNEGSKA (reference sequence). CDR3 length: 14 amino acids. The DNA of the CDR3 is TGCAGTGCTAGAAGAGGTCATGGGAACACTGAAGCTTTCTTT. Encoded protein: CSARRGHGNTEAFF.

The chain couples TRBV12-3 or TRBV12-4 to TRBJ1-1; D unclear. V was shortened by 2 bases and J by 8 bases, with 9 bases between the two germline ends. The CDR3 consists of 12 residues. DNA of the CDR3: TGTGCCAGCAGTTTATTTCACTGGGAAGCTTTCTTT. Protein product: CASSLFHWEAFF.

For the CDR3, the DNA is TGCAGCGTTGCTAGCGGAAAGAACGAGCAGTACTTC. Residues: CSVASGKNEQYF. The chain links TRBV29-1 to TRBJ2-4; 7 bases are shared with TRBD2. The tail of the sequence fits TRBJ2-7 better, so the J call may be wrong. Germline V gives CDR1 SQVTM, CDR2 ANQGSEA. The CDR3 has 12 residues.

This clonotype showed up many times. The chain couples TRBV29-1 to TRBJ2-7; D may be TRBD1 (6 bases). CDR1 is SQVTM and CDR2 is ANQGSEA in the germline V gene. The V end lost 6 bases, the J end lost 4 bases, and 16 bases lay between the germline ends. The CDR3 extends over 13 amino acids. Here the CDR3 reads CSVHTGHPYEQYF. CDR3 bases: TGCAGCGTCCATACGGGACACCCTTACGAGCAGTACTTC.

The CDR3 DNA follows: TGTGCCAGCAGCTTACCGGCTAGCGGGGGGGGCACAGATACGCAGTATTTT. It encodes CASSLPASGGGTDTQYF. The chain has TRBV7-9 and TRBJ2-3; 12 nucleotides line up with TRBD2. The length of the CDR3 is 17 residues. Trimming removed 2 bases from V and 1 base from J; junction bases left unmatched: 4. The germline gives CDR1 SEHNR, CDR2 FQNEAQ (reference sequence).

This clonotype was seen only a few times. The chain uses TRBV5-1 and TRBJ1-1; TRBD1 matches 8 bases. The CDR3 is 13 residues long. Germline assignment: CDR1 SGHRS and CDR2 YFSETQ. V lost 0 bases and J lost 12; bases outside the gene matches: 7. The CDR3 nucleotides read TGCGCCAGCAGCTTGGGTGACAGGGGTAGGTCTTTCTTT. It translates to CASSLGDRGRSFF.

The chain carries TRBV6-2 or TRBV6-3 and TRBJ2-1, with TRBD2 matching 10 bases. V was clipped by 2 bases and J by 8 bases; unmatched bases: 6. There are 15 residues in the CDR3. CDR1 is MNHEY, CDR2 SVGEGT, per germline. DNA for the CDR3: TGTGCCAGCAGTTACCTTAGCGGGGGGCCCGATGAGCAGTTCTTC. This codes for CASSYLSGGPDEQFF.

This chain connects TRBV28 to TRBJ2-3; D remains ambiguous. The CDR3 covers 13 residues. V shed 6 bases and J shed 6 bases, with 13 bases lying between them. Germline CDR1 and CDR2: MDHEN and SYDVKM. The CDR3 reads CASSKNSRDTQYF. In DNA form, the CDR3 reads TGTGCCAGCAGCAAGAACTCTCGCGATACGCAGTATTTT. Using reference TRBV28 and TRBJ2-3 for the parts outside the CDR3, the full variable domain is DVKVTQSSRYLVKRTGEKVFLECVQDMDHENMFWYRQDPGLGLRLIYFSYDVKMKEKGDIPEGYSVSREKKERFSLILESASTNQTSMYLCASSKNSRDTQYFGPGTRLTVL.

The chain recombines TRBV28 with TRBJ2-1; 12 bases map to TRBD2. The CDR3 length is 16 residues. V gave up 0 bases and J gave up 7 bases; unmatched junction bases: 4. Germline V gene sequence: CDR1 MDHEN, CDR2 SYDVKM. The chain's CDR3 is CASSLWASGRENEQFF. As DNA, the CDR3 is TGTGCCAGCAGTTTATGGGCTAGCGGGAGGGAAAATGAGCAGTTCTTC.

The V gene is TRBV7-8, the J gene TRBJ1-2, with 8 nucleotides matching TRBD1. Germline V gene data show CDR1 as SGHVS and CDR2 as FQNEAQ. CDR3 length: 17 amino acids. The ends lost 5 bases at V and 0 bases at J; junction bases unmatched: 11. CDR3 protein: CASSPTRDRSSNYGYTF. Written as DNA, the CDR3 is TGTGCCAGCAGCCCAACCCGGGACAGGAGTTCTAACTATGGCTACACCTTC.

There are a few counts of this clonotype. This chain connects TRBV29-1 to TRBJ2-1; 11 nucleotides match TRBD2. This CDR3 has 14 amino acids. Germline CDR1 SQVTM, CDR2 ANQGSEA. The trim removed 5 bases at V and 7 bases at J, leaving 7 bases unmatched. The CDR3 coding sequence is TGCAGCGTTCCTACTAGCGGGAGTGTTAATGAGCAGTTCTTC. Translation gives CSVPTSGSVNEQFF.

This clonotype was counted a few times. The rearrangement uses TRBV9 and TRBJ2-3, with TRBD1 matching 9 bases. This CDR3 has 18 residues. Trimming at V came to 0 bases and at J to 2 bases, leaving 10 bases not matched to a gene. Germline lookup yields CDR1 SGDLS and CDR2 YYNGEE. This CDR3 reads CASSVGTIRTGDTDTQYF. The DNA of the CDR3 is TGTGCCAGCAGCGTAGGTACCATTAGGACAGGGGACACAGATACGCAGTATTTT. Together with reference TRBV9 and TRBJ2-3, the CDR3 gives the full variable domain: DSGVTQTPKHLITATGQRVTLRCSPRSGDLSVYWYQQSLDQGLQFLIQYYNGEERAKGNILERFSAQQFPDLHSELNLSSLELGDSALYFCASSVGTIRTGDTDTQYFGPGTRLTVL.

This chain uses TRBV25-1 with TRBJ2-7; 7 nucleotides align to TRBD1. Looked up from germline, CDR1 is MGHDK and CDR2 is SYGVNS. The CDR3 consists of 14 residues. V dropped 6 bases and J dropped 2; count of bases not matched to a gene: 7. CDR3 in amino acids: CASSRTDRAYEQYF. The CDR3 DNA reads as TGTGCCAGCAGCCGAACCGACAGGGCCTACGAGCAGTACTTC.

The table lists this clonotype with a few counts. The J gene is TRBJ2-1, the V gene TRBV29-1; 11 bases are shared with TRBD2. CDR1 SQVTM and CDR2 ANQGSEA come from the germline V gene. The CDR3 covers 12 residues. V trimming: 7 bases; J trimming: 7 bases; junction bases outside the gene matches: 3. The CDR3 is CSGRLAGNEQFF. In nucleotides, the CDR3 is TGCAGCGGTAGACTAGCGGGGAATGAGCAGTTCTTC.

This sequence joins TRBV6-1 and TRBJ2-5; unclear D gene. CDR1 and CDR2 (germline): MNHNS, SASEGT. The CDR3 spans 14 residues. Trimming cost V 8 bases and J 2 bases, with 15 bases left between them. The CDR3 region has the DNA TGTGCCAGCTCGTCGGCAAGTTATCAAGAGACCCAGTACTTC. It yields the protein CASSSASYQETQYF.